This T cell receptor (beta chain) derives from a study of early T cells in non-severe SARS-CoV-2 infection. Unique molecular identifiers (one per individual cDNA molecule) were attached. TCRdb called the 5' RACE reads again in MiXCR, with one record for every CDR3 protein. The sample lists about 88,000 distinct CDR3 sequences, under 15% occurring once. Per the germline V gene, CDR1 is MNHGY and CDR2 is SAAAGT. CDR3 length: 17 residues. Trimming removed 4 bases from V and 9 bases from J; junction bases left unmatched: 18. The chain joins TRBV6-8 to TRBJ1-5; the match to TRBD1 covers 7 bases. The receptor was isolated from an adult who was a healthcare worker with PCR-confirmed SARS-CoV-2 infection or an uninfected control (not recorded which). Sequencing used whole blood. CDR3 amino acids: CASSLTGTAVGKSPQHF. CDR3 in DNA: TGTGCCAGCAGTTTGACCGGGACAGCAGTCGGGAAGTCGCCCCAGCATTTT.